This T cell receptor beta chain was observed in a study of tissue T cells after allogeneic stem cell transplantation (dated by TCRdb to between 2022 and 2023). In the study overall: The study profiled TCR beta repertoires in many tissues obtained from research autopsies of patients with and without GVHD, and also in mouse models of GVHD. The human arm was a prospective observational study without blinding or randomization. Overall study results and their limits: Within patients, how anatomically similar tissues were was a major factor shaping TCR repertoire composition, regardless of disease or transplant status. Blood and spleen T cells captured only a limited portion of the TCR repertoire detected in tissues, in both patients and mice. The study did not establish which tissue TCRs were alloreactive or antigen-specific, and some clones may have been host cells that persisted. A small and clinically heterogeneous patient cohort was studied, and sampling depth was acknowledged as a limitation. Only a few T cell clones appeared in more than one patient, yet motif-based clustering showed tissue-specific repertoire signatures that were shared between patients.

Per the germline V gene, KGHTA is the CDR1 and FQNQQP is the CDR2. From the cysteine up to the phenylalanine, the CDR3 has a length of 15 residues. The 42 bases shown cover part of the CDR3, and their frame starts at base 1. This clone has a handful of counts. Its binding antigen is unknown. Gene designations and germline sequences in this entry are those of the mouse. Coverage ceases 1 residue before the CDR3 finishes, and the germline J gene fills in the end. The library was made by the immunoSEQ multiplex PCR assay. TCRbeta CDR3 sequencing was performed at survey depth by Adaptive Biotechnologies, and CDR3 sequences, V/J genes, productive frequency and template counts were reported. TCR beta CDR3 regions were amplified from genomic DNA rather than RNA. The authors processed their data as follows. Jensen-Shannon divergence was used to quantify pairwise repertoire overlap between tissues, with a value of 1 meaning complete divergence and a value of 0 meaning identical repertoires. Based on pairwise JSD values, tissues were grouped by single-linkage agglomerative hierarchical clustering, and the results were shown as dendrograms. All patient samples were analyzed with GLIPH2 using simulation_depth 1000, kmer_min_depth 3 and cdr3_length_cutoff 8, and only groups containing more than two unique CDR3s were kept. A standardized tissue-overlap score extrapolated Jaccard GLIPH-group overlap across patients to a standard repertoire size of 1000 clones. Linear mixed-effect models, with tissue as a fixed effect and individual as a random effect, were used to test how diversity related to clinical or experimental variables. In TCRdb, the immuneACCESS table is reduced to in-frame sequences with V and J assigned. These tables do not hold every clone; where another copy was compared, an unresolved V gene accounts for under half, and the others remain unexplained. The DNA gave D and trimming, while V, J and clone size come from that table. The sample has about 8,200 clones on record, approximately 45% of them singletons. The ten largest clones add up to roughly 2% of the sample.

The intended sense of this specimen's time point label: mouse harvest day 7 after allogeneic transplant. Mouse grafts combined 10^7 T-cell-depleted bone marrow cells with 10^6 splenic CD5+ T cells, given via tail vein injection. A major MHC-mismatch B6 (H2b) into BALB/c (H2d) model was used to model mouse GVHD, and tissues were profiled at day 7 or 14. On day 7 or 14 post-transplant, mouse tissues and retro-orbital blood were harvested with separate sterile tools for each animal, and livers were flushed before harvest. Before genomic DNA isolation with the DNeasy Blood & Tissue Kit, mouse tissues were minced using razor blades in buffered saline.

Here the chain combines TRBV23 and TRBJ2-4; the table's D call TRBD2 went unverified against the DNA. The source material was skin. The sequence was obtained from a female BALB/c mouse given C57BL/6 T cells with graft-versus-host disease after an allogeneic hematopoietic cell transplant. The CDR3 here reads CSSGGLGVGQNTLYF. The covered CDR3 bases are TGCTCCAGCGGGGGACTGGGGGTCGGTCAAAACACCTTGTAC.